The clone carrying this TCR beta chain appeared once. Its target is not known. Profiled with immunoSEQ multiplex PCR; TCRdb holds only in-frame clones, not every one. This sample has approximately 54,000 clones, with around nine tenths found just once. The sample originates from a study of OX40 agonist ivuxolimab in advanced cancers. Study information: All patients had ivuxolimab intravenously every 2 weeks at 0.01 to 10 mg/kg.

The CDR3 is 15 amino acids. V was cut by 2 bases and J by 2 bases, with 14 bases left in between. The germline CDR1 and CDR2 sequences are SGHDT and YYEEEE. Study-level results: Averaged across samples, CD8+ T cells carried more expanded clones than CD4+ did. Part of the nonresponder group also had normalized T-cell clonal expansion that was low. Expanded peripheral T cell antigen specificity was not determined.

The chain recombines TRBV5-6 with TRBJ2-7, with D perhaps given as TRBD1 or TRBD2 (6 bases each). Material: CD4+ or CD8+ T cells sorted from blood, obtained in a trial of the OX40 agonist ivuxolimab. This receptor was taken from an adult with an advanced solid tumor such as melanoma, head and neck, liver or kidney cancer. The chain's CDR3 is CASSFKWGAAYEQYF. CDR3 bases: TGTGCCAGCAGCTTTAAGTGGGGGGCGGCCTACGAGCAGTACTTC. The full variable domain, its missing parts supplied by reference TRBV5-6 and TRBJ2-7, is DAGVTQSPTHLIKTRGQQVTLRCSPKSGHDTVSWYQQALGQGPQFIFQYYEEEERQRGNFPDRFSGHQFPNYSSELNVNALLLGDSALYLCASSFKWGAAYEQYFGPGTRLTVT.